Given below is one T cell receptor (delta chain) in context. No antigen is known for it. Thymocytes were sorted as CD3+ TCRVdelta1+ TCRVdelta2- after alphabeta T cell depletion. Between about 97% and 99.6% of sorted thymocytes were Vdelta1+. RNA was extracted from the cells and then reverse transcribed. Pooled V-gene forward primers with one constant-region reverse primer generated the CDR3 amplicons by multiplex PCR. TCRdb reanalysed the multiplex PCR reads with CATT. The table lists 50,000 to 60,000 delta-chain clones, roughly 16% of them singletons. This specimen comes from a study of Vδ1+ human thymocytes. The CDR3 length is 16 residues. Regarding the study as a whole: Donors shared many TRG clonotypes but few TRD clonotypes. About 20% of thymic delta-chain sequences were Vdelta2, with few Vdelta3, unlike blood Vdelta1+ controls. Thymic TRG and TRD repertoires appeared highly polyclonal.

The J gene was reported as TRDJ1; the V gene went uncalled; the table's D call TRDD3 went unverified against the DNA. The source is a girl under three years old who had congenital heart surgery. Sequencing was carried out using Vdelta1+ gamma-delta thymocytes from the thymus. Subset given: FACS-sorted CD3+ TCRalphabeta- TCRVdelta1+ TCRVdelta2- thymocytes. This chain's CDR3 is CAWVVLGDAYTDKLIF. CDR3 sequence (DNA): TGTGCCTGGGTAGTACTGGGGGACGCGTACACCGATAAACTCATCTTT.